This T cell receptor beta chain was found in a study of cytomegalovirus exposure and HLA in healthy donors (dated by TCRdb to 2016 to 2017). Concerning the study at large: An earlier analysis of roughly 610 of the donors reported about 280 Gb of sequence data and 117 million unique TCR beta sequences obtained from approximately 180 million T cells. HLA typing covered class I and class II loci at four-digit resolution. About five DR-DQ haplotypes were treated as single units for association and clustering because of strong linkage in the cohort. A later analysis re-examined previously published TCR beta repertoires from roughly 650 donors and added high-resolution HLA genotyping to investigate patterns of TCR occurrence. An early release covering more than 500 HLA-typed donors comprised roughly 300 gigabases of sequencing data and 65 million to 100 million unique TCR sequences. All discovery cohort repertoires had been generated using a single sequencing platform. High-throughput TCR immunosequencing, statistical association of individual TCRs with disease status, and machine learning were combined to predict cytomegalovirus infection status. Genome-wide SNP genotypes for about 60% of the roughly 670 donors were used in a later genetic analysis, which treated that subset as a discovery cohort. Of the roughly 400 genotyped donors, 81% fell in the genetic ancestry cluster associated with self-reported Caucasian donors. The study aimed to test whether signatures of past pathogen exposure could be identified by cataloging public T cell receptors. In addition to the first cohort of 666 subjects, a separate validation cohort of 120 different subjects was used. Among about 360 genotyped donors of the cohort, an average of around 240,000 unique TCR beta nucleotide sequences were sequenced per donor, around 20% of them non-productive. The later analysis used no new phenotypic data to find candidate immune exposures, relying instead on TCR beta sequences and their occurrence across donors. Using immunosequencing, the study profiled T cell repertoires from 666 subjects and related those repertoires to cytomegalovirus serostatus. The number of typed donors differed by locus: about 620-640 for A, B, C, DRB1 and DQB1; 500 to 550 for DQA1; over 600 for DPA1; and 450 to 480 for DPB1. Donor age, sex, ethnicity and CMV serostatus were compiled together with the repertoire data. An earlier analysis of several hundred of the donors applied high-throughput TCR beta sequencing to assess whether each TCR beta V gene segment acted as functional or pseudogenic. The paper as a whole reports these results and caveats: Because HLA typing was missing for some donors at each locus, association tests included only the typed subset. Presence/absence analyses assumed roughly uniform sequencing depth across donors, an assumption that may not hold. For the cohort, immune exposure information was limited to CMV serostatus. In vitro tests confirmed that a few of the cytomegalovirus-associated TCR beta chains recognize cytomegalovirus antigens. A further reported finding was that TCR beta sequences accurately predicted the HLA-A and HLA-B alleles for most subjects in the first cohort. According to a later analysis, parvovirus B19, influenza, CMV and Epstein-Barr virus appeared linked to several top co-occurrence clusters. Only TCR beta chains were sequenced in this cohort, and the absence of alpha or paired-chain data limited detectable features. In a later analysis, the rate of TCR association differed among HLA loci, with DRB1 alleles having the most associated TCRs and HLA-C alleles having the fewest. In a later genetic analysis, fewer N-insertions in productive TCRs were reported among donors in an Asian-associated ancestry cluster than the approximately 710-donor mean. Assigning TCR associations to individual alleles was difficult when HLA alleles, especially DR and DQ, strongly co-occurred. Across donors, most TCR sequences were observed very rarely, whereas some public TCRs were present in many individuals. Linkage disequilibrium might explain the correlated functional status among segregating V segments, but an unknown experimental factor could not be ruled out. V-gene and J-gene trimming of TCR beta chains was associated with a missense DCLRE1C variant in a later genetic analysis, and the association was replicated in an independent cohort. The 87-base-pair reads could not distinguish some IMGT-functional V segments, including TRBV6-2 and TRBV6-3, so those segments were excluded. The classifier was reported to diagnose cytomegalovirus status with high specificity and sensitivity in both the original and validation cohorts. The sequencing pipeline was judged likely to have produced a cluster of highly shared sequence variants as a technical artifact. The authors suggested that the approach could potentially be generalized to other disease states and immunological phenotypes. An earlier analysis of approximately 600 of the donors showed that most TCR beta V segments appeared in productive rearrangements either about 87% or about 30% of the time, which broadly matched IMGT annotations. Because counts were too low, fewer than 20 rarely observed V segments, including chromosome 9 orphons, were excluded from the earlier analysis of 587 of the donors. According to a later analysis, most CMV-associated TCR beta chains appeared to be HLA-restricted, and the HLA associations seemed to be driven largely by CMV exposure. In a later analysis, HLA-associated TCR beta chains showed more clonal expansion and lower generation probabilities than non-associated chains that were equally common. In the study, 150 to 200 TCR beta chains were listed as associated with cytomegalovirus. Specific HLA alleles were associated with 16,951 TCR beta sequences at a false discovery rate of 0.05 in a later analysis.

About this clone: Its antigen is not yet known.

The CDR3 covers 17 residues, taking in both the cysteine and the phenylalanine. The kept DNA is CDR3 alone, 51 bases in frame from the first base. V is pruned by 1 base and J by 0 bases, leaving 3 bases of the junction without a gene match. From the germline V gene, CDR1 is SNHLY and CDR2 is FYNNEI. Library creation used the immunoSEQ multiplex PCR assay. For the multiplex PCR, a mixture combining 60 forward primers for TCR Vbeta segments and 13 reverse primers for TCR Jbeta segments was used. The CDR3 region of rearranged TCR beta genes was amplified from genomic DNA by a multiplex PCR assay. On the Illumina HiSeq System, the amplified TCR beta libraries were sequenced as 87-base-pair reads. The original methods were these. In a later analysis, tens of millions of unique TCR beta chains were counted across the approximately 640 repertoires, and roughly 10 million of these chains were shared by at least two donors. Raw reads were error-corrected and collapsed into unique sequences with a nearest-neighbor algorithm that merged closely related sequences to remove PCR and sequencing errors. To assign V, D and J gene segments, CDR3 sequences were aligned to IMGT reference sequences. For a sequence to be retained, at least a six-nucleotide match to both a V gene segment and a J gene segment was required. Rearrangements were called productive when the CDR3 lacked stop codons and stayed in frame with V and J; all others were non-productive. CDR3 was defined according to IMGT convention as the region running from the second conserved V-encoded cysteine to the conserved J-encoded phenylalanine. The earlier analysis of roughly 590 of the donors excluded any sequence lacking an unambiguous match to a single V gene segment. An earlier analysis of some 500 of the donors classified V segments as functional when productive rearrangements were above 56.7% and as segregating when the standard deviation between donors was above 5%. A statistical classification framework was built for diagnosing cytomegalovirus status from the catalog of TCR beta chain sequences. In a later analysis, TCR nucleotide sequences were compared against IMGT/GENE-DB human TR gene sequences so that V and J genes could be assigned. The TCRdist pipeline was used in a later analysis to assign CDR3 sequences and most-parsimonious VDJ recombination scenarios. In a later analysis, every TCR beta chain was defined by the combination of its CDR3 amino acid sequence and its V-gene family, and reads without a unique V-gene family were dropped. To address suspected cross-contamination and a sequencing artifact, a later analysis removed over 500 highly shared, low-generation-probability nucleotide sequences. In a later analysis, a clonal expansion index for each public chain was calculated from normalized within-repertoire ranks of inferred template counts. In a later analysis, generation probabilities were computed using a VDJ recombination model fitted to out-of-frame rearrangements, and the results were checked against IGoR. Hypergeometric tests were used in a later analysis to score TCR-TCR, TCR-HLA and TCR-CMV co-occurrence, with a repertoire-size bias correction applied to the TCR pairs. In a later analysis, false discovery rates were estimated by permuting HLA or CMV assignments 20 times. In a later analysis, co-occurring TCRs were grouped with DBSCAN, and TCRdist sequence similarity was added when clustering was performed within HLA-allele-positive subsets. Co-occurrence clustering excluded repertoires with fewer than 30,000 or more than 120,000 public chains, plus five with anomalous nucleotide sharing. TCRdb took over this immuneACCESS table, retaining in-frame rearrangements with V and J assigned. Such tables are incomplete; in checked studies, under half of the missing clones stem from an unresolved V gene, and the remainder is unexplained. That table gives V, J and clone size, and the DNA gave D and trimming. For this sample, the table gives fewer than 70,000 clones. The ten largest make up roughly 5% of the sample.

In total, roughly 710 healthy bone marrow donors made up the cohort. At the time of sampling, all cohort members were nominally healthy, though unrecorded immune exposures were likely present. The donor was CMV seropositive and was included in the group of 250 to 300 seropositive cohort members. Every donor gave a peripheral blood sample, and the peripheral blood mononuclear cells from that sample were used for TCR beta sequencing. Genomic DNA was extracted from the blood cell samples with the Qiagen DNeasy Blood Extraction Kit. Sequenced material: PBMCs. The clonotype was recovered from a man aged 30 to 45 in good health and CMV-seropositive. This sequence uses TRBV2 and TRBJ2-6; TRBD2 matches 7 bases in the middle. CDR3 loop: CASSEGEGYSGANVLTF. At the DNA level, the sequence is TGTGCCAGCAGTGAAGGGGAGGGCTACTCTGGGGCCAACGTCCTGACTTTC. Reference TRBV2 and TRBJ2-6 genes cover what lies past the CDR3, so the full variable domain is EPEVTQTPSHQVTQMGQEVILRCVPISNHLYFYWYRQILGQKVEFLVSFYNNEISEKSEIFDDQFSVERPDGSNFTLKIRSTKLEDSAMYFCASSEGEGYSGANVLTFGAGSRLTVL.